These T cell receptor beta chains were read from a single sample in a study of shared clonotypes between healthy human individuals. Profiled with immunoSEQ multiplex PCR; TCRdb holds only in-frame clones, not every one. The data hold around 750,000 clones, with approximately 74% observed a single time. Sequencing was carried out using memory CD4+ T cells sorted from blood. All receptors come from a woman younger than 45 in good health. The conserved cysteine and the conserved F or W are not part of the CDR3 here. A D gene is named only where the DNA matches it firmly.

>.|TRBV28|TRBJ1-2
ASGIANYGYT
>TRBD1|TRBV5-1|TRBJ1-1
ASSSMTGGRTEAF
>.|TRBV4-1|TRBJ1-3
ASSQAVAANGNTIY
>.|TRBV6-6|TRBJ2-7
ASSYSQSTYEQY
>.|TRBV25-1|TRBJ2-7
ASTGSSVEQY
>TRBD2|TRBV9|TRBJ2-5
ASSLGLDPGLAGGRETQY
>.|TRBV18|TRBJ1-1
ASSKGSGTEAF
>TRBD2|TRBV2|TRBJ2-1
ASSPITSGSSHEQF
>.|TRBV9|TRBJ2-5
ASSVGGNQETQY
>.|TRBV16|TRBJ2-7
ASSLRDRTYEQY
>TRBD2|TRBV5-1|TRBJ2-7
ASRPGLAGDEQY
>TRBD2|TRBV28|TRBJ2-7
ASSSGTSLYEQY
>.|TRBV4-1|TRBJ1-5
ASSQVSGDSNQPQH